Listed below are T cell receptor beta chains from one sample, sequenced in a study of T cell responses to AZD1222 COVID-19 vaccine. Sequenced by immunoSEQ multiplex PCR; TCRdb stores in-frame clones only, minus some. The data contain 150,000 or so clones, more than 75% of them singletons. The sample was peripheral blood, taken on day 0 of AZD1222 vaccination. These TCRs come from an adult in good health. Both conserved end residues are part of each CDR3. Clone size appears in some rows only: once, few, many, or a class for an expanded clone.

j_gene,v_gene,abundance,CDR3aa
TRBJ2-5,TRBV4-1,-,CASSQPYHGTKETQYF
TRBJ2-3,TRBV6-2/TRBV6-3,-,CASSYGVGPGYF
TRBJ1-4,TRBV11-3,-,CASSLPGQGYEKLFF
TRBJ1-2,TRBV19,-,CASSIAGPYGYTF
TRBJ2-3,TRBV9,-,CASSVSRGQSTDTQYF
TRBJ2-3,TRBV6-4,-,CASSEASGSSDTQYF
TRBJ1-2,TRBV18,-,CASSPRGSGLNYGYTF
TRBJ2-1,TRBV9,-,CASGTSGNEQFF
TRBJ2-3,TRBV7-6,-,CASSSLGGDTDTQYF
TRBJ2-7,TRBV4-2,once,CASSSDRGKSYEQYF
TRBJ2-1,TRBV4-3,-,CASSQVTGQGPVEQFF
TRBJ2-7,TRBV28,-,CASNRGRLYEQYF
TRBJ2-1,TRBV5-1,-,CASSLRGGGPHEQFF
TRBJ2-5,TRBV3-1/TRBV3-2,-,CASSQRGDRGAQYF
TRBJ1-2,TRBV20-1,-,CSARENGYTF
TRBJ2-7,TRBV7-2,-,CASSLRRGRNSYEQYF
TRBJ1-1,TRBV7-3,-,CASSLGQNTEAFF
TRBJ2-1,TRBV29-1,-,CSVVRPYNEQFF
TRBJ1-3,TRBV11-3,-,CASSLESGNSGNTIYF